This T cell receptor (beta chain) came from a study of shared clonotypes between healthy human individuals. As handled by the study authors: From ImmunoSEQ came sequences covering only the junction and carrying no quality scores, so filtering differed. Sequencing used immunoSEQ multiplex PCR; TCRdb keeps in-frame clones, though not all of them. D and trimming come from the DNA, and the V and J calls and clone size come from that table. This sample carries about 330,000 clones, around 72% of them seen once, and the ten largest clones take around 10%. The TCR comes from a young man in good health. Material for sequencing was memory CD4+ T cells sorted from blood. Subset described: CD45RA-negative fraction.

The CDR3 coding sequence is TGCGCCAGCAGCCCCAGGACGGACTCCTACGAGCAGTACTTC. This sequence encodes CASSPRTDSYEQYF. The genes are TRBV5-1 and TRBJ2-7; D ambiguous. V gave up 4 bases and J gave up 0 bases, with 11 bases separating them. This CDR3 region has 14 residues. Germline V gene lookup returns CDR1 SGHRS and CDR2 YFSETQ.